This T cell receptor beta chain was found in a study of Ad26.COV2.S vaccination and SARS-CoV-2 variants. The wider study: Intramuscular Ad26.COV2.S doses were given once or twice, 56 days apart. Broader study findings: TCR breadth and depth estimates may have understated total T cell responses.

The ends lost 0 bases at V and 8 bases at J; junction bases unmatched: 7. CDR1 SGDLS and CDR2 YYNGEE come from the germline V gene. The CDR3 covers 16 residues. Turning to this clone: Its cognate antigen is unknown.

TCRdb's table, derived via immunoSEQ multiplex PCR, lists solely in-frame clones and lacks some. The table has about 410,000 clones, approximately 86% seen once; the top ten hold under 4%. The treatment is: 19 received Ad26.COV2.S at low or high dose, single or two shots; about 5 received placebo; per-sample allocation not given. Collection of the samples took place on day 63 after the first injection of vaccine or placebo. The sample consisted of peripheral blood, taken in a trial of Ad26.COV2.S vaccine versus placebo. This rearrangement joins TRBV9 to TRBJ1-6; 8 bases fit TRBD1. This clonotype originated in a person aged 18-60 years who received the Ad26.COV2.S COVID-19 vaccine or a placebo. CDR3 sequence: CASSVDPGGDDSPLHF. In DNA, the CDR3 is TGTGCCAGCAGCGTAGATCCAGGGGGCGACGATTCACCCCTCCACTTT.